This T cell receptor beta chain was identified in a study of blood T cell repertoires in COVID-19. Study-wide context: The origin of the acute and convalescent COVID-19 samples was the United States, Italy and Spain. PBMCs, B-cell-depleted T cells, or T cells were the source of the cDNA or gDNA that made up the material.

Trimming removed 6 bases at V and 4 bases at J, with 10 bases between. The V gene's germline CDR1 is DFQATT and CDR2 SNEGSKA (reference sequence). The CDR3 extends over 11 amino acids. Authors' data handling: Reference gene primers were amplified, and this amplification served to estimate nucleated cell counts. TCRdb's copy holds only in-frame clones and misses some; the assay was immunoSEQ multiplex PCR. D and trimming come from the DNA, and the V and J calls and clone size come from that table. The sample shows some 100,000 clones, almost 95% of them seen only once. The TCR was taken from a man aged 50 to 60 with active COVID-19. Material for sequencing was peripheral blood. V is TRBV20-1 and J is TRBJ2-7; D is undetermined. The CDR3 loop reads CSAPGRYEQYF. For the CDR3, the DNA is TGCAGTGCCCCCGGTCGGTACGAGCAGTACTTC.